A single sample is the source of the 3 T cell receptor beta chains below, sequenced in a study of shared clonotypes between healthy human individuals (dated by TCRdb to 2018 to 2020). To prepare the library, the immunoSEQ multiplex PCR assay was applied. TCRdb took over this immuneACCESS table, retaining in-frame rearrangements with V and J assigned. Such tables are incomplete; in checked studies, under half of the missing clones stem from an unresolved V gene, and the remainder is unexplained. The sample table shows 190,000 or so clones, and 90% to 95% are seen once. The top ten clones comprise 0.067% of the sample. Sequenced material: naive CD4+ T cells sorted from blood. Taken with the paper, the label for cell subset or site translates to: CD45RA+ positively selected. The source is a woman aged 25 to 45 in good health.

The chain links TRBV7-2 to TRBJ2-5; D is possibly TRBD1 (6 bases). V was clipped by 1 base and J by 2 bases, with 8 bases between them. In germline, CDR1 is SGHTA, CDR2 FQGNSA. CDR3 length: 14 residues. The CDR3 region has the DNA TGTGCCAGCAGCTTAGTAGGGGGACAAGAGACCCAGTACTTC. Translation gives CASSLVGGQETQYF.

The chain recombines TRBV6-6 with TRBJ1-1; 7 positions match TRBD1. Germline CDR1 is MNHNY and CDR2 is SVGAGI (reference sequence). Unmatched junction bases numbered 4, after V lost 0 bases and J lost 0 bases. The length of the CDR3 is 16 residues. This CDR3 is CASSYSPGQLNTEAFF. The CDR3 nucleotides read TGTGCCAGCAGTTACTCGCCGGGACAGCTGAACACTGAAGCTTTCTTT.

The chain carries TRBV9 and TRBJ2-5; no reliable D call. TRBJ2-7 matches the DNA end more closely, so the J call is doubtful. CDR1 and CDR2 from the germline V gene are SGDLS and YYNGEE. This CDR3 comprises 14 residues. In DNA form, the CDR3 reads TGTGCCAGCAGCGTAGGGAAGGGAAATTACGAGCAGTACTTC. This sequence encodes CASSVGKGNYEQYF.